This T cell receptor beta chain is from a study of blood T cell repertoires in COVID-19. About the study: Spain, Italy and the United States supplied samples that represented acute and convalescent COVID-19. PBMCs, B-cell-depleted T cells, or T cells provided the cDNA or gDNA that made up the material.

CDR3 length: 15 residues. Germline assignment: CDR1 SGHRS and CDR2 YFSETQ. Trimming took 4 bases from V and 5 from J, leaving 16 bases between them. Original methodology: How many nucleated cells were present was estimated from reference gene primer amplification. The assay was immunoSEQ multiplex PCR, and TCRdb's table has in-frame clones only and misses some. The V and J calls and clone size were taken over from that table, and D and trimming were inferred from the DNA. This table has fewer than 150,000 clones, 65% to 90% appearing once. The specimen was peripheral blood. The TCR originated in a man aged 50 to 60 with acute or convalescent COVID-19. V gene TRBV5-1 combines with J gene TRBJ2-4, with TRBD2 as a possible D gene (5 bases). The CDR3 reads CASSLRSGRENIQYF. In DNA, the CDR3 is TGCGCCAGCAGCCTCCGTTCGGGGAGAGAAAACATTCAGTACTTC.